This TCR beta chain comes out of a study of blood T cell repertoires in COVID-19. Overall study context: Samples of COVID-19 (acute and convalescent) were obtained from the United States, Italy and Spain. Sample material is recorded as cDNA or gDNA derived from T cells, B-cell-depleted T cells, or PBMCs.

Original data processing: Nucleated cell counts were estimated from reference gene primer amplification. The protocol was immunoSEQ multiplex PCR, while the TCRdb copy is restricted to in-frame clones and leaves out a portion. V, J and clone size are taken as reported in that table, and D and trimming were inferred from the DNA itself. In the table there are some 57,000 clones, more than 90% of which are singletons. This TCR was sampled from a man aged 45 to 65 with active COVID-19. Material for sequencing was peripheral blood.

Written as DNA, the CDR3 is TGCGCCAGCAGCTTGTTACAGGGGTCCGGGGAGCTGTTTTTT. Translating gives CASSLLQGSGELFF. The gene calls are TRBV5-1 and TRBJ2-2; 7 bases align to TRBD1. Germline V gene data show CDR1 as SGHRS and CDR2 as YFSETQ. The CDR3 sequence is 14 residues long. V was clipped by 1 base and J by 6 bases; unmatched bases: 3.